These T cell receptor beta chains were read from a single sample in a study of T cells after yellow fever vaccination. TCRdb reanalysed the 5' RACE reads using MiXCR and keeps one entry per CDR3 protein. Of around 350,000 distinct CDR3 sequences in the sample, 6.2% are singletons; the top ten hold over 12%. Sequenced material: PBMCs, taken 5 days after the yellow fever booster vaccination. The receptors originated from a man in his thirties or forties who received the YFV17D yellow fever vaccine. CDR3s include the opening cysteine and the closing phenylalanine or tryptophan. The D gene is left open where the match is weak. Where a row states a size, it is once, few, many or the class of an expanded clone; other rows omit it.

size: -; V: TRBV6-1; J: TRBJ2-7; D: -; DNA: TGTGCCAGCAGCCCCGGGATAGCAGGGACTCAAGAGCAGTACTTC; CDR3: CASSPGIAGTQEQYF
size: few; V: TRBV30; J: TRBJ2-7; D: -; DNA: TGTGCCTCCAAGAGACGGGCAACCCCTCTCTACTACGAGCAGTACTTC; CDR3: CASKRRATPLYYEQYF
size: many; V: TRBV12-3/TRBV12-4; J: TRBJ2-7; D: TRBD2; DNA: TGTGCCAGCAGCCAACTAGCGGGAGCTTCCTACGAGCAGTACTTC; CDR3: CASSQLAGASYEQYF
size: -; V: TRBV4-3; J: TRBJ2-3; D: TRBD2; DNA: TGCGCCAGCAGCCAAGTTCTCATCCTAGCGGGAGGGGGAAATACGCAGTATTTT; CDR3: CASSQVLILAGGGNTQYF
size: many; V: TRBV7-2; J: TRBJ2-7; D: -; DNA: TGTGCCAGCAGCTTAGCGAGTGGTAGCGGCGAGCAGTACTTC; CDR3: CASSLASGSGEQYF
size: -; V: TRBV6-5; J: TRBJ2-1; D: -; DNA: TGTGCCAGCAGTTACTCCCAGACCCATGAGCAGTTCTTC; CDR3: CASSYSQTHEQFF
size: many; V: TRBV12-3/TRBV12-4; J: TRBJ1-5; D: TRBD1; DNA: TGTGCCAGCAGTTTCCAACAGGGGTCGGGTCAGCCCCAGCATTTT; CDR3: CASSFQQGSGQPQHF
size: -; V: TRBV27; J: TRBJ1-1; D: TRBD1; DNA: TGTGCCAGCATCCCTCAGGGGGGGGGGCCCTACTCTGGTTCTGAAGCTTTCTTT; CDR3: CASIPQGGGPYSGSEAFF
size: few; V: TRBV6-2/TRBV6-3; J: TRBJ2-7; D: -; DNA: TGTGCCAGCAGTTACACGGGGAATCGGGACGGCAAGACCTACGAGCAGTACTTC; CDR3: CASSYTGNRDGKTYEQYF
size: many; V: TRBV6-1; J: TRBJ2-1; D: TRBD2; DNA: TGTGCCAGCAGGGTAGCGGGAGTTTCCAATGAGCAGTTCTTC; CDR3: CASRVAGVSNEQFF